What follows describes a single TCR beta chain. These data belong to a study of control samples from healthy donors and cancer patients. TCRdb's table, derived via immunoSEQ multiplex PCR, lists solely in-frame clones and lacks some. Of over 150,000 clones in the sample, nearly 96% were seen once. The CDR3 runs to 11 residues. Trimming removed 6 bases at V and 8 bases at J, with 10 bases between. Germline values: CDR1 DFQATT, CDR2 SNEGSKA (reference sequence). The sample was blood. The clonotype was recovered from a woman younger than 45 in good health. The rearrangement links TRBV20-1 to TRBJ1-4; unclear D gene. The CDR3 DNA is TGCAGTGCCGAAAGAGGGGAAAAACTGTTTTTT. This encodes CSAERGEKLFF.